The clone carrying this T cell receptor (beta chain) was observed a few times. As yet, its antigen is unknown. With the ViraFEST assay, the study expanded antigen-specific CD4+ T cells using viral peptide pools, then sequenced them. It was after roughly ten days of culture that CD4+ T cells were isolated. This person's SARS-CoV-2 infection, confirmed by PCR, occurred between March and December 2020. The data belong to a study of vaccination effects on CD4 cells after COVID-19. Clones were sequenced by immunoSEQ multiplex PCR, and TCRdb holds only the in-frame ones, with some missing. The repertoire holds approximately 26,000 clones, with about three quarters as singletons. The CDR3 totals 15 residues. From germline, CDR1 is LGHDT and CDR2 YNNKEL (reference sequence). V gave up 1 base and J gave up 0 bases, with 9 bases separating them. Study-wide results and caveats: Clones induced by infection and by vaccine showed marked clonal contraction late after vaccination.

This receptor was identified in a human donor who had a prior SARS-CoV-2 infection. V usage is TRBV3-1 (or the pseudogene TRBV3-2) and J usage is TRBJ1-2, with D perhaps TRBD1 (5 bases). The sample was CD4+ T cells from PBMCs cultured with SARS-CoV-2 spike peptides, taken before COVID-19 vaccination. DNA for the CDR3: TGTGCCAGCAGCCAAGGGGACGGGACTAACTATGGCTACACCTTC. Translating gives CASSQGDGTNYGYTF.